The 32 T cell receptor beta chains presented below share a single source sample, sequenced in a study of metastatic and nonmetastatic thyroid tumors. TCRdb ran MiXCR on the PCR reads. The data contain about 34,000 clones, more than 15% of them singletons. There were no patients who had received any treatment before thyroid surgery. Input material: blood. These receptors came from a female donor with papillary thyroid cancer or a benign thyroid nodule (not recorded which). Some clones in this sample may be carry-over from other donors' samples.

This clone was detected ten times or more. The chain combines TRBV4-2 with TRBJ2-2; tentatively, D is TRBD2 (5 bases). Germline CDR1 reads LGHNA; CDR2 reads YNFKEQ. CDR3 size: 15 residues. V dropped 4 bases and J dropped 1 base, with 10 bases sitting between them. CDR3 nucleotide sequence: TGTGCCAGCAGCCTACTACGGGGGAACACCGGGGAGCTGTTTTTT. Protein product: CASSLLRGNTGELFF.

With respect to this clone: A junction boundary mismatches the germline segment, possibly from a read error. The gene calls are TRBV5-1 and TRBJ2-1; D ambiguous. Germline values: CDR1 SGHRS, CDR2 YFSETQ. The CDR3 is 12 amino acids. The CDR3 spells CASSFISNQQFF. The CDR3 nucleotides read TGCGCCAGCAGCTTTATAAGCAATCAGCAGTTCTTC. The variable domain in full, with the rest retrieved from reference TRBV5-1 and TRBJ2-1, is KAGVTQTPRYLIKTRGQQVTLSCSPISGHRSVSWYQQTPGQGLQFLFEYFSETQRNKGNFPGRFSGRQFSNSRSEMNVSTLELGDSALYLCASSFISNQQFFGPGTRLTVL.

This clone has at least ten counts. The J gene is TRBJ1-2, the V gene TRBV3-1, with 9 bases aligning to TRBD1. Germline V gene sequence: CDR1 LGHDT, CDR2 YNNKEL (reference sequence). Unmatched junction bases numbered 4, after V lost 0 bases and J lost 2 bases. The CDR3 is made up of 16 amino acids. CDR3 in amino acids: CASSQDQGTGNYGYTF. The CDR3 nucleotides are TGTGCCAGCAGCCAAGATCAGGGGACAGGGAACTATGGCTACACCTTC. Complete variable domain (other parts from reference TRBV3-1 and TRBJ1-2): DTAVSQTPKYLVTQMGNDKSIKCEQNLGHDTMYWYKQDSKKFLKIMFSYNNKELIINETVPNRFSPKSPDKAHLNLHINSLELGDSAVYFCASSQDQGTGNYGYTFGSGTRLTVV.

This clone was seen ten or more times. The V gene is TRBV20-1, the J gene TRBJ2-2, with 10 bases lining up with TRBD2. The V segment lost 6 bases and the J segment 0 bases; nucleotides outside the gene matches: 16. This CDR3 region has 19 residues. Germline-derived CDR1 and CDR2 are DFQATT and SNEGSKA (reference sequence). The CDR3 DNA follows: TGCAGTGCAAAGGAGACTAGCGGGCGGATACATACGAACACCGGGGAGCTGTTTTTT. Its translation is CSAKETSGRIHTNTGELFF.

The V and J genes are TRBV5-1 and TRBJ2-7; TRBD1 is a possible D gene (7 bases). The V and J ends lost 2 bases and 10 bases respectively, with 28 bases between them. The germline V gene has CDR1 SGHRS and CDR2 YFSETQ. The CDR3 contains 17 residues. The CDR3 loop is CASSFYPTGEVSYYQYF. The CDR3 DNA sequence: TGCGCCAGCAGCTTCTACCCTACAGGGGAGGTCTCCTACTATCAGTACTTC.

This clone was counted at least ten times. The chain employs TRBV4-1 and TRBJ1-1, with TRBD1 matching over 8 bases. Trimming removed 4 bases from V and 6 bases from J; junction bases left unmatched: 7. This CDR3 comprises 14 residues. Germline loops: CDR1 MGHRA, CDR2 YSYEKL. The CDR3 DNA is TGCGCCAGCAGCCGCCTGACAGGGGACCCTGAAGCTTTCTTT. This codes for CASSRLTGDPEAFF.

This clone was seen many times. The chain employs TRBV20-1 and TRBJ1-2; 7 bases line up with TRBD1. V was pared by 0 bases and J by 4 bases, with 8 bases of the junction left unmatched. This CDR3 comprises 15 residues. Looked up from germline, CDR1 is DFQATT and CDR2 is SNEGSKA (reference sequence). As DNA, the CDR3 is TGCAGTGCTAGAGAACCCTTCGACAGGGCCTATGGCTACACCTTC. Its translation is CSAREPFDRAYGYTF.

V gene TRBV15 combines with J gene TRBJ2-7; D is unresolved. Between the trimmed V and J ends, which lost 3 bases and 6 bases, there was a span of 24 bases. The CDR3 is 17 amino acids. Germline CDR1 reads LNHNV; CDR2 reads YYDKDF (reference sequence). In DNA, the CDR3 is TGTGCCACCAGCAGTTTCCCGACCGCAGTGGTCTCGTTCGAGCAGTACTTC. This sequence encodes CATSSFPTAVVSFEQYF.

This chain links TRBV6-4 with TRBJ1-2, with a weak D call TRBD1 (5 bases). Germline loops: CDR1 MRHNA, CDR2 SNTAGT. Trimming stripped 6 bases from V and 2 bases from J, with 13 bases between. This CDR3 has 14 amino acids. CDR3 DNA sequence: TGTGCCAGCAGCGCCGGGGGAGGCAACTATGGCTACACCTTC. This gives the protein CASSAGGGNYGYTF.

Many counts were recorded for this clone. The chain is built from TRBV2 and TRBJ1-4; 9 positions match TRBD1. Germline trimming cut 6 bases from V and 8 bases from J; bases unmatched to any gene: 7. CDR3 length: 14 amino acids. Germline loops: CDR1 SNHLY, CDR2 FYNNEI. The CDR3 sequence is CASSPGTGSEKLFF. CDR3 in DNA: TGTGCCAGCAGCCCCGGGACAGGGAGCGAAAAACTGTTTTTT.

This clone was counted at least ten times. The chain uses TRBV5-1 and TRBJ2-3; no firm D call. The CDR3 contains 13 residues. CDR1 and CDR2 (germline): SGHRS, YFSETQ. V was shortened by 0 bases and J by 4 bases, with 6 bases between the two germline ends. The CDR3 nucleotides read TGCGCCAGCAGCTTGGACCGACCAGATACGCAGTATTTT. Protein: CASSLDRPDTQYF.

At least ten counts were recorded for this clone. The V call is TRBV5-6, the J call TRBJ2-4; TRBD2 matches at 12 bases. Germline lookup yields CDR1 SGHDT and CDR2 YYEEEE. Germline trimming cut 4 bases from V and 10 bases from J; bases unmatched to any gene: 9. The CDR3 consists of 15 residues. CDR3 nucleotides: TGTGCCAGCAGCGAAACCGGGACTAGCGGGCGGATTCAGTACTTC. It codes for CASSETGTSGRIQYF.

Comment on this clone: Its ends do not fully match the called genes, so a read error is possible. The DNA of the CDR3 is TGCAGTGCTAGAGATGTTCGGATAAATTCACTCCTCCACTTT. Translated, it gives CSARDVRINSLLHF. The J gene is TRBJ1-6, the V gene TRBV20-1; D is unresolved. In germline, CDR1 is DFQATT, CDR2 SNEGSKA (reference sequence). This CDR3 comprises 14 residues.

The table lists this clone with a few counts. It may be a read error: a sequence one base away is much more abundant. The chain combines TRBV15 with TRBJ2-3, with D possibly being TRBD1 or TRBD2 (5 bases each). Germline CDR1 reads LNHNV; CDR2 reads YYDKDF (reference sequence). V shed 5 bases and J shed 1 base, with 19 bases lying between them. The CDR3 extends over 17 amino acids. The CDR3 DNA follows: TGTGCCACCAGCCCGAGCCGCCTAACGGGACGCACAGATACGCAGTATTTT. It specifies CATSPSRLTGRTDTQYF.

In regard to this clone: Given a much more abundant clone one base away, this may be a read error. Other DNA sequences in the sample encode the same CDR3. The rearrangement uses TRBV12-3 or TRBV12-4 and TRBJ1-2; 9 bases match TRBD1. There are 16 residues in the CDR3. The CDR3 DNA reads TGTGCCAGCAGTATAACAGGGGGCGGGAAAAACTATGGCTGCACCTTC. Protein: CASSITGGGKNYGCTF.

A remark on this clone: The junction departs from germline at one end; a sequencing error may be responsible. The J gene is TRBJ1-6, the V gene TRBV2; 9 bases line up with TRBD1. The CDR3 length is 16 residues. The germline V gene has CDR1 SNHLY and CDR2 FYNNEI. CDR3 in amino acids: CASSAYRGRNNSPPHF. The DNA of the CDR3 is TGTGCTAGCAGTGCTTACAGGGGGCGAAATAATTCACCCCCCCACTTT.

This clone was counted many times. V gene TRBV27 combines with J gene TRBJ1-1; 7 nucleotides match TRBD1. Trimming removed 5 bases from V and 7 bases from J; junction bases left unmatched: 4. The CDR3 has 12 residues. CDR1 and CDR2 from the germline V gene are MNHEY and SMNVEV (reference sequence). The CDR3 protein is CASSPQGREAFF. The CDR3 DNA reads TGTGCCAGCAGTCCACAGGGGCGTGAAGCTTTCTTT.

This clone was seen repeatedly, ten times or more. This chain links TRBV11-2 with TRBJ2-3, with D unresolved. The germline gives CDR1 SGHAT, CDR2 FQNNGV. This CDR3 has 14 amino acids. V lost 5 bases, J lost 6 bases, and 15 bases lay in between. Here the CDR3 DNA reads TGTGCCAGCAGCCCCCAGGACCAAAGGGATACGCAGTATTTT. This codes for CASSPQDQRDTQYF.

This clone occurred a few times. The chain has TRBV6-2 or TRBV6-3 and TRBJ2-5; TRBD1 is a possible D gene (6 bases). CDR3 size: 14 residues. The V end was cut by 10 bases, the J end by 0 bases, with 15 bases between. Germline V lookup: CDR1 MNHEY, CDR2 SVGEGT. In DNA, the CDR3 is TGTGCCACCGATCTGGACAGCAACCAAGAGACCCAGTACTTC. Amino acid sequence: CATDLDSNQETQYF.

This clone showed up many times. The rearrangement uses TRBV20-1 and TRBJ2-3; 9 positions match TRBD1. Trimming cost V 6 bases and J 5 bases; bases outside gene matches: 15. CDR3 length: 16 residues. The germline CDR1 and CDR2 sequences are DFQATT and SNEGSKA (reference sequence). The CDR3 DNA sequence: TGCAGTGCCCCATGGTACGAGACAGGGGGAGGAGATACGCAGTATTTT. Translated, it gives CSAPWYETGGGDTQYF.

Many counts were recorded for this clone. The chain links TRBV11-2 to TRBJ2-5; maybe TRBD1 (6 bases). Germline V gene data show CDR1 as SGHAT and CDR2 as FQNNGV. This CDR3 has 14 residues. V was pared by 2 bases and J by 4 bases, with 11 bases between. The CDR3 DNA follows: TGTGCCAGCAGCTTACCTAGAGGGGGAGAGACCCAGTACTTC. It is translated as CASSLPRGGETQYF.

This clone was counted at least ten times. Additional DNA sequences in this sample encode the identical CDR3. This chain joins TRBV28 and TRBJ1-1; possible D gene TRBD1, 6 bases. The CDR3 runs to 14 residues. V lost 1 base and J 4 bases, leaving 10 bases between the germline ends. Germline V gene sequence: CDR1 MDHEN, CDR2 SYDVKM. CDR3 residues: CASSLLGGGTEAFF. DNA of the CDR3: TGTGCCAGCAGTTTATTGGGGGGCGGCACTGAAGCTTTCTTT.

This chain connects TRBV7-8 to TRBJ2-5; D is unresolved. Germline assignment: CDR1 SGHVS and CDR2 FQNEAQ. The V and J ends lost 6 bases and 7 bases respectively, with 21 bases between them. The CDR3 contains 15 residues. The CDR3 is CASRSNRLEVGTQYF. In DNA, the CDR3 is TGTGCCAGCAGATCCAATCGGCTTGAGGTGGGGACCCAGTACTTC.

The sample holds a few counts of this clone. CDR3 protein: CATSDRRQGRDGYTF. CDR3 DNA sequence: TGTGCCACCAGCGATCGAAGGCAGGGTCGGGACGGCTACACCTTC. This chain links TRBV15 with TRBJ1-2; D perhaps matches TRBD1 (5 bases). CDR1 is LNHNV and CDR2 is YYDKDF in the germline V gene (reference sequence). V gave up 5 bases and J gave up 8 bases, with 21 bases separating them. CDR3 length: 15 residues.

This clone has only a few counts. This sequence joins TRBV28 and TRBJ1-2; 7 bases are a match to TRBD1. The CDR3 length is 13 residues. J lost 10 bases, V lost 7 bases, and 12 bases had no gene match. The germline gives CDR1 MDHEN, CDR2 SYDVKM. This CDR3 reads CASIPGTGEVYTF. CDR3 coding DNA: TGTGCCAGCATCCCCGGTACAGGGGAGGTCTACACCTTC.

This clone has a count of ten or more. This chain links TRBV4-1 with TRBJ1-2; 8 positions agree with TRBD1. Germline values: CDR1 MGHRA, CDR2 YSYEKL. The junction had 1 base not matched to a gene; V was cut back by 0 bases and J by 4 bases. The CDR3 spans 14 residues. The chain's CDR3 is CASSQEGTGYGYTF. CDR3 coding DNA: TGCGCCAGCAGCCAAGAAGGGACAGGCTATGGCTACACCTTC.

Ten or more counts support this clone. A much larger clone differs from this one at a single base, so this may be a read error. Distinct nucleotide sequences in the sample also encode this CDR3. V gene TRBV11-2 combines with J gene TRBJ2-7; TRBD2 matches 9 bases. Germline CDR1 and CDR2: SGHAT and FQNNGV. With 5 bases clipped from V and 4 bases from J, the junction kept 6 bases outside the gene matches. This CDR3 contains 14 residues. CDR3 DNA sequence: TGTGCCAGCAGCGGCAGCGGGAGGATGTACGAGCAGTACTTC. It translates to CASSGSGRMYEQYF.

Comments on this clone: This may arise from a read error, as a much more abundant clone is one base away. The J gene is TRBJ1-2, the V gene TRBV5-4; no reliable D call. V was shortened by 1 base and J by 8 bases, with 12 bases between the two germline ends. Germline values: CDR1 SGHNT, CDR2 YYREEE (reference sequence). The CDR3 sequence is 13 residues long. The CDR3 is CASSLFTVQGYTF. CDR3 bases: TGTGCCAGCAGCTTGTTTACAGTCCAAGGCTACACCTTC.

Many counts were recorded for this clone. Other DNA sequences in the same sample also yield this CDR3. The CDR3 loop is CSAPGTLNTEAFF. CDR3 DNA sequence: TGCAGTGCCCCTGGGACCTTGAACACTGAAGCTTTCTTT. The rearrangement links TRBV20-1 to TRBJ1-1; the D gene is possibly TRBD1 (5 bases). This CDR3 spans 13 amino acids. The V gene's germline CDR1 is DFQATT and CDR2 SNEGSKA (reference sequence). V gave up 6 bases and J gave up 0 bases, with 11 bases separating them.

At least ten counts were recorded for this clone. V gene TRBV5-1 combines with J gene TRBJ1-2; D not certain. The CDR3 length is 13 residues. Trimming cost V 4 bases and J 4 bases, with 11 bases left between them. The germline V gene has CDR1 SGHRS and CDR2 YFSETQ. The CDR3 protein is CASSTMEAYGYTF. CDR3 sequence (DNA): TGCGCCAGCAGCACAATGGAGGCCTATGGCTACACCTTC.

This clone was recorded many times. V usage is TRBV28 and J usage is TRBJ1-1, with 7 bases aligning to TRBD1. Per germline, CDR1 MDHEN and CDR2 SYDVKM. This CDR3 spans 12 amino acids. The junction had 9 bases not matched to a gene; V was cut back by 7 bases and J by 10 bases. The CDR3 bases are TGTGCCAGCAAAGGGGACAGCGCCCGAGCTTTCTTT. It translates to CASKGDSARAFF.

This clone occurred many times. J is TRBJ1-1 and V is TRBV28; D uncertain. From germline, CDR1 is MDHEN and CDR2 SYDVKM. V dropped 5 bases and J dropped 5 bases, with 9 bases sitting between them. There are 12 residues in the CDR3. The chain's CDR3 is CASSPSKTEAFF. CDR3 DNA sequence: TGTGCCAGCAGTCCCAGCAAAACTGAAGCTTTCTTT.